This T cell receptor (beta chain) was identified in a study of T cell changes during pregnancy in multiple sclerosis. This CDR3 contains 13 residues. Germline CDR1 and CDR2: SGDLS and YYNGEE. V was clipped by 1 base and J by 3 bases, with 7 bases between them. The repertoire was sequenced with immunoSEQ multiplex PCR; TCRdb's copy has only in-frame clones and lacks some. The table shows some 41,000 clones, with approximately 91% occurring only once. This sequence was found in a female donor with multiple sclerosis, enrolled in a pregnancy study. The sample was PBMCs (not recorded whether the cells were cultured). The chain is built from TRBV9 and TRBJ1-1; D ambiguous. The CDR3 sequence is CASSVQDYTEAFF. Written as DNA, the CDR3 is TGTGCCAGCAGCGTACAGGATTACACTGAAGCTTTCTTT.